This T cell receptor (beta chain) appears in the sequencing data of a study of cytomegalovirus exposure and HLA in healthy donors. About the research overall: Samples from HLA-typed donors yielded around 85 million unique TCRs in an early data release.

Study results and limitations: Most TCR sequences showed up rarely, but some public TCRs showed up in many donors. The classifier was said to identify cytomegalovirus status with high specificity and sensitivity. Likely technical artifact: a cluster of highly shared sequence variants.

A multiplex PCR was run with 60 Vbeta primers and 13 Jbeta primers. TCRdb's table, derived via immunoSEQ multiplex PCR, lists solely in-frame clones and lacks some. The sample carries 170,000 or so clones, over 60% recorded once. Germline V gene lookup returns CDR1 MGHRA and CDR2 YSYEKL. The CDR3 runs to 18 residues. After removal of 0 bases from V and 3 bases from J, the junction contained 11 bases not matched to a gene. To note about this clone: The antigen is not known.

This receptor was identified in a woman in her thirties in good health and CMV-seronegative. This chain uses TRBV4-1 with TRBJ2-7; TRBD2 matches at 10 bases. Sequenced: PBMCs. The CDR3 nucleotides are TGCGCCAGCAGCCAAGATATACCCCCTAGCGGGAGAGACTACGAGCAGTACTTC. It yields the protein CASSQDIPPSGRDYEQYF.